A selection of T cell receptor beta chains follows, all from one sample in a study of T cells after yellow fever vaccination. MiXCR was run by TCRdb on the 5' RACE reads, yielding one entry per CDR3 protein. Of around 300,000 distinct CDR3 sequences detected, around 13% appear once; the ten largest clones hold 0.4% to 0.55%. This sample comprised CD4+ T cells sorted from PBMCs, obtained 45 days after the yellow fever booster vaccination. These receptors all stem from a young man who received the YFV17D yellow fever vaccine. Each CDR3 is given with its conserved first and last residue. A D gene is named only where the DNA matches it firmly. Some rows have no size entry. The others give once, few or many, or a class for an expanded clone.

J gene: TRBJ2-1
clone size: -
D gene: -
V gene: TRBV5-1
CDR3 protein: CASSLDGETYNEQFF
CDR3 DNA: TGCGCCAGCAGCTTGGACGGAGAGACCTACAATGAGCAGTTCTTC

J gene: TRBJ2-1
clone size: -
D gene: -
V gene: TRBV6-2/TRBV6-3
CDR3 protein: CASSRLRSNNEQFF
CDR3 DNA: TGTGCCAGCAGCCGGCTCAGATCCAACAATGAGCAGTTCTTC

J gene: TRBJ2-7
clone size: -
D gene: TRBD1
V gene: TRBV27
CDR3 protein: CASSLSNRGISYEQYF
CDR3 DNA: TGTGCCAGCAGTTTATCGAACAGGGGGATCTCCTACGAGCAGTACTTC

J gene: TRBJ2-2
clone size: few
D gene: -
V gene: TRBV4-1
CDR3 protein: CASSPTGTPLNTGELFF
CDR3 DNA: TGCGCCAGCAGCCCCACTGGGACTCCGCTTAACACCGGGGAGCTGTTTTTT

J gene: TRBJ2-3
clone size: many
D gene: -
V gene: TRBV20-1
CDR3 protein: CSARAPRGEDTQYF
CDR3 DNA: TGCAGTGCTAGAGCCCCCAGAGGGGAAGATACGCAGTATTTT

J gene: TRBJ2-1
clone size: few
D gene: TRBD2
V gene: TRBV6-2/TRBV6-3
CDR3 protein: CASSYSKLGLAGGSSYNEQFF
CDR3 DNA: TGTGCCAGCAGTTACTCGAAGCTGGGACTAGCGGGAGGGAGCTCCTACAATGAGCAGTTCTTC

J gene: TRBJ2-5
clone size: -
D gene: -
V gene: TRBV25-1
CDR3 protein: CASNSRGLRLETQYF
CDR3 DNA: TGTGCCAGCAACTCCAGGGGACTGCGGTTGGAGACCCAGTACTTC

J gene: TRBJ2-5
clone size: few
D gene: -
V gene: TRBV7-6
CDR3 protein: CASSLSGTKETQYF
CDR3 DNA: TGTGCCAGCAGCTTATCCGGGACAAAAGAGACCCAGTACTTC

J gene: TRBJ2-6
clone size: -
D gene: -
V gene: TRBV27
CDR3 protein: CASSFTAGAGANVLTF
CDR3 DNA: TGTGCCAGCAGTTTTACAGCCGGGGCGGGGGCCAACGTCCTGACTTTC

J gene: TRBJ1-5
clone size: -
D gene: -
V gene: TRBV20-1
CDR3 protein: CSASDRISNQPQHF
CDR3 DNA: TGCAGTGCTTCGGACAGAATTAGCAATCAGCCCCAGCATTTT

J gene: TRBJ1-1
clone size: few
D gene: -
V gene: TRBV7-3
CDR3 protein: CASSLNSLNTEAFF
CDR3 DNA: TGTGCCAGCAGCTTAAACAGCTTAAACACTGAAGCTTTCTTT

J gene: TRBJ1-4
clone size: few
D gene: -
V gene: TRBV15
CDR3 protein: CATSKQGPYEKLFF
CDR3 DNA: TGTGCCACCAGCAAGCAGGGCCCCTACGAAAAACTGTTTTTT

J gene: TRBJ2-1
clone size: few
D gene: -
V gene: TRBV4-3
CDR3 protein: CASSPRANGRAYVEQFF
CDR3 DNA: TGCGCCAGCAGCCCTAGAGCCAACGGGAGAGCCTATGTTGAGCAGTTCTTC

J gene: TRBJ2-5
clone size: few
D gene: TRBD2
V gene: TRBV7-6
CDR3 protein: CASSSRGSGGLETQYF
CDR3 DNA: TGTGCCAGCAGCTCCCGCGGGTCGGGGGGGCTTGAGACCCAGTACTTC

J gene: TRBJ2-3
clone size: few
D gene: -
V gene: TRBV7-2
CDR3 protein: CASSLAGGITDTQYF
CDR3 DNA: TGTGCCAGCAGCTTAGCGGGCGGGATAACAGATACGCAGTATTTT

J gene: TRBJ1-1
clone size: -
D gene: -
V gene: TRBV5-1
CDR3 protein: CASSEQENTEAFF
CDR3 DNA: TGCGCCAGCAGCGAACAGGAGAACACTGAAGCTTTCTTT

J gene: TRBJ1-2
clone size: few
D gene: -
V gene: TRBV6-6
CDR3 protein: CASRGGGESGYTF
CDR3 DNA: TGTGCCTCCCGGGGAGGGGGGGAAAGCGGCTACACCTTC

J gene: TRBJ2-5
clone size: -
D gene: TRBD2
V gene: TRBV24-1
CDR3 protein: CATSDRGLAEETQYF
CDR3 DNA: TGTGCCACCAGTGACCGGGGACTAGCGGAAGAGACCCAGTACTTC

J gene: TRBJ2-5
clone size: -
D gene: TRBD1
V gene: TRBV5-1
CDR3 protein: CASSQGQTYQETQYF
CDR3 DNA: TGCGCCAGCAGCCAGGGACAGACATACCAAGAGACCCAGTACTTC

J gene: TRBJ2-7
clone size: -
D gene: TRBD2
V gene: TRBV5-1
CDR3 protein: CASSPGTSGSVVQYF
CDR3 DNA: TGCGCCAGCAGTCCCGGGACTAGCGGGAGTGTTGTGCAGTACTTC

J gene: TRBJ2-7
clone size: -
D gene: -
V gene: TRBV13
CDR3 protein: CASSPGPQRKSYEQYF
CDR3 DNA: TGTGCCAGCAGCCCCGGGCCCCAGCGGAAATCCTACGAGCAGTACTTC

J gene: TRBJ1-6
clone size: -
D gene: -
V gene: TRBV29-1
CDR3 protein: CSVGMGPDSPLHF
CDR3 DNA: TGCAGCGTTGGAATGGGGCCGGATTCACCCCTCCACTTT

J gene: TRBJ2-5
clone size: -
D gene: TRBD1
V gene: TRBV20-1
CDR3 protein: CSARQPGTGVETQYF
CDR3 DNA: TGCAGTGCTAGACAACCCGGGACAGGGGTCGAGACCCAGTACTTC

J gene: TRBJ1-4
clone size: -
D gene: -
V gene: TRBV27
CDR3 protein: CASSPRRAGERRKLFF
CDR3 DNA: TGTGCCAGCAGTCCTCGAAGGGCAGGGGAGAGAAGAAAACTGTTTTTT

J gene: TRBJ2-5
clone size: -
D gene: TRBD1
V gene: TRBV18
CDR3 protein: CASSPRNLLTGGQETQYF
CDR3 DNA: TGTGCCAGCTCACCCCGAAATCTCCTAACAGGGGGCCAAGAGACCCAGTACTTC

J gene: TRBJ2-5
clone size: few
D gene: TRBD2
V gene: TRBV12-3/TRBV12-4
CDR3 protein: CASSFRLAGGQETQYF
CDR3 DNA: TGTGCCAGCAGTTTTCGACTAGCGGGGGGCCAAGAGACCCAGTACTTC

J gene: TRBJ1-1
clone size: -
D gene: -
V gene: TRBV27
CDR3 protein: CASSLIRGMRTEAFF
CDR3 DNA: TGTGCCAGCAGTTTAATACGGGGTATGCGGACTGAAGCTTTCTTT

J gene: TRBJ2-7
clone size: few
D gene: -
V gene: TRBV7-9
CDR3 protein: CASSETGSQSPYEQYF
CDR3 DNA: TGTGCCAGCAGCGAAACAGGGAGTCAAAGCCCTTACGAGCAGTACTTC

J gene: TRBJ2-7
clone size: -
D gene: TRBD2
V gene: TRBV20-1
CDR3 protein: CSARPRLAPYEQYF
CDR3 DNA: TGCAGTGCTAGACCGAGACTAGCCCCTTACGAGCAGTACTTC

J gene: TRBJ2-7
clone size: few
D gene: -
V gene: TRBV12-3/TRBV12-4
CDR3 protein: CASSSSGVVQYF
CDR3 DNA: TGTGCCAGCAGCTCGTCGGGAGTCGTGCAGTACTTC

J gene: TRBJ2-1
clone size: once
D gene: -
V gene: TRBV6-5
CDR3 protein: CASSYSGGLSYNEQFF
CDR3 DNA: TGTGCCAGCAGTTACTCAGGCGGCCTCTCCTACAATGAGCAGTTCTTC

J gene: TRBJ2-1
clone size: -
D gene: -
V gene: TRBV2
CDR3 protein: CASSVGTDYNEQFF
CDR3 DNA: TGTGCCAGCAGTGTTGGGACGGACTACAATGAGCAGTTCTTC

J gene: TRBJ2-4
clone size: -
D gene: -
V gene: TRBV20-1
CDR3 protein: CSARDGPRREIQYF
CDR3 DNA: TGCAGTGCTAGAGATGGGCCCCGGAGAGAGATTCAGTACTTC

J gene: TRBJ2-5
clone size: -
D gene: TRBD2
V gene: TRBV18
CDR3 protein: CASSAPLADQETQYF
CDR3 DNA: TGTGCCAGCTCAGCGCCACTAGCGGACCAAGAGACCCAGTACTTC

J gene: TRBJ1-1
clone size: -
D gene: -
V gene: TRBV30
CDR3 protein: CAWTNNRQARVNTEAFF
CDR3 DNA: TGTGCCTGGACTAACAACAGACAGGCGCGTGTGAACACTGAAGCTTTCTTT

J gene: TRBJ2-5
clone size: few
D gene: -
V gene: TRBV7-9
CDR3 protein: CASSLGVAYF
CDR3 DNA: TGTGCCAGCAGCTTAGGGGTGGCGTACTTC

J gene: TRBJ2-1
clone size: -
D gene: -
V gene: TRBV5-1
CDR3 protein: CASSLAAGSYEQFF
CDR3 DNA: TGCGCCAGCAGCTTGGCGGCTGGCTCATATGAGCAGTTCTTC

J gene: TRBJ1-3
clone size: few
D gene: -
V gene: TRBV6-2/TRBV6-3
CDR3 protein: CASSYSGSGNTIYF
CDR3 DNA: TGTGCCAGCAGTTACTCAGGGAGCGGAAACACCATATATTTT

J gene: TRBJ1-5
clone size: many
D gene: -
V gene: TRBV7-6
CDR3 protein: CASSLGGSQPQHF
CDR3 DNA: TGTGCCAGCAGCTTAGGGGGGTCTCAGCCCCAGCATTTT

J gene: TRBJ2-7
clone size: -
D gene: TRBD2
V gene: TRBV6-2/TRBV6-3
CDR3 protein: CASERRESGKEQYF
CDR3 DNA: TGTGCCAGCGAAAGGCGGGAGTCAGGAAAGGAGCAGTACTTC

J gene: TRBJ2-7
clone size: -
D gene: -
V gene: TRBV10-3
CDR3 protein: CAISESVGQYF
CDR3 DNA: TGTGCCATCAGTGAGTCGGTAGGGCAGTACTTC

J gene: TRBJ2-7
clone size: -
D gene: TRBD1
V gene: TRBV20-1
CDR3 protein: CSALSDRGYEQYF
CDR3 DNA: TGCAGTGCCCTATCCGACAGGGGTTACGAGCAGTACTTC

J gene: TRBJ2-2
clone size: few
D gene: TRBD1
V gene: TRBV12-3/TRBV12-4
CDR3 protein: CASRRTGETGELFF
CDR3 DNA: TGTGCCAGCAGACGGACAGGGGAGACCGGGGAGCTGTTTTTT

J gene: TRBJ2-3
clone size: few
D gene: -
V gene: TRBV5-1
CDR3 protein: CASSPPQRGTDTQYF
CDR3 DNA: TGCGCCAGCAGCCCCCCCCAGCGAGGCACAGATACGCAGTATTTT

J gene: TRBJ1-2
clone size: -
D gene: -
V gene: TRBV4-3
CDR3 protein: CASSQEGTPGYTF
CDR3 DNA: TGCGCCAGCAGCCAAGAAGGGACACCTGGCTACACCTTC

J gene: TRBJ1-2
clone size: many
D gene: -
V gene: TRBV5-1
CDR3 protein: CASSLSEGGYTF
CDR3 DNA: TGCGCCAGCAGCTTGAGTGAAGGCGGCTACACCTTC

J gene: TRBJ2-1
clone size: -
D gene: TRBD1
V gene: TRBV7-8
CDR3 protein: CASSLVGTGHVNEQFF
CDR3 DNA: TGTGCCAGCAGCTTAGTCGGGACAGGGCATGTAAATGAGCAGTTCTTC

J gene: TRBJ2-2
clone size: few
D gene: -
V gene: TRBV7-2
CDR3 protein: CASSLGVDTGELFF
CDR3 DNA: TGTGCCAGCAGCTTAGGGGTAGACACCGGGGAGCTGTTTTTT

J gene: TRBJ2-7
clone size: -
D gene: TRBD1
V gene: TRBV6-5
CDR3 protein: CASRTGTASSYEQYF
CDR3 DNA: TGTGCCAGCAGGACCGGGACAGCGAGTTCCTACGAGCAGTACTTC

J gene: TRBJ2-3
clone size: few
D gene: -
V gene: TRBV2
CDR3 protein: CASTFQATDTQYF
CDR3 DNA: TGTGCCAGCACCTTCCAAGCCACAGATACGCAGTATTTT

J gene: TRBJ1-5
clone size: -
D gene: -
V gene: TRBV6-6
CDR3 protein: CASSFGLEQPQHF
CDR3 DNA: TGTGCCAGCAGTTTCGGGCTTGAACAGCCCCAGCATTTT

J gene: TRBJ2-7
clone size: -
D gene: -
V gene: TRBV9
CDR3 protein: CASSHTTGLGEQYF
CDR3 DNA: TGTGCCAGCAGCCACACCACAGGGCTAGGGGAGCAGTACTTC

J gene: TRBJ2-6
clone size: -
D gene: -
V gene: TRBV12-3/TRBV12-4
CDR3 protein: CATRGANVLTF
CDR3 DNA: TGTGCCACCCGAGGAGCCAACGTCCTGACTTTC

J gene: TRBJ2-3
clone size: few
D gene: -
V gene: TRBV3-1
CDR3 protein: CASSQVQGRDTQYF
CDR3 DNA: TGTGCCAGCAGCCAAGTCCAGGGGAGGGATACGCAGTATTTT

J gene: TRBJ1-5
clone size: few
D gene: TRBD1
V gene: TRBV10-3
CDR3 protein: CAISDRDSNQPQHF
CDR3 DNA: TGTGCCATCAGCGACAGGGATAGCAATCAGCCCCAGCATTTT

J gene: TRBJ2-5
clone size: many
D gene: -
V gene: TRBV20-1
CDR3 protein: CSARYETQYF
CDR3 DNA: TGCAGTGCTAGATATGAGACCCAGTACTTC

J gene: TRBJ2-5
clone size: few
D gene: -
V gene: TRBV5-1
CDR3 protein: CASSQPEGQETQYF
CDR3 DNA: TGCGCCAGCAGCCAGCCGGAAGGTCAAGAGACCCAGTACTTC

J gene: TRBJ2-7
clone size: many
D gene: TRBD2
V gene: TRBV10-3
CDR3 protein: CAISGTSGSDEQYF
CDR3 DNA: TGTGCCATCAGTGGGACTAGCGGGAGCGACGAGCAGTACTTC